This T cell receptor (beta chain) was retrieved from a study of yellow fever vaccine responses in identical twins. TCRdb re-called the RT-PCR reads with MiXCR, one entry per CDR3 protein. The table has 1,500 to 2,000 distinct CDR3 sequences, around 87% seen once. V lost 2 bases to trimming and J lost 3 bases, with 7 bases between them. Per germline, CDR1 MNHEY and CDR2 SMNVEV (reference sequence). The CDR3 loop spans 13 amino acids. This receptor was identified in a woman under 30 who received the yellow fever vaccine. Specimen: T cells from blood (PBMCs), unsorted or a sorted subset (not recorded which), collected before or after yellow fever vaccination (not recorded which). The chain links TRBV27 to TRBJ1-1; D call uncertain. The CDR3, as DNA: TGTGCCAGCAGTTTAGATGGGGACACTGAAGCTTTCTTT. Translation: CASSLDGDTEAFF.